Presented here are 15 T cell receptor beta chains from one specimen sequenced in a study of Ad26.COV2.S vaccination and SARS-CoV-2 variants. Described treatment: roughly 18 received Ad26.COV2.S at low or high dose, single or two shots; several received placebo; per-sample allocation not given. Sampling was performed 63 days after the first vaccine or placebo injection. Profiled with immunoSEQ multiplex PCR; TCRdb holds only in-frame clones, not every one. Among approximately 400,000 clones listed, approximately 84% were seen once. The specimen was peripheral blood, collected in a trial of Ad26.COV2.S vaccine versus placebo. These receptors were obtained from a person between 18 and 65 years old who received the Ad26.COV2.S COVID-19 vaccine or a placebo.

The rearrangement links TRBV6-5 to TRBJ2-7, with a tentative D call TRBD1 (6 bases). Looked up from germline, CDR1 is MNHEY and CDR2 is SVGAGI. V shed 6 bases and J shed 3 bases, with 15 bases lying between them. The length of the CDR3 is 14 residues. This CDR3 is CASRTGGSFYEQYF. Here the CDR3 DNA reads TGTGCCAGCAGGACAGGAGGATCCTTCTACGAGCAGTACTTC.

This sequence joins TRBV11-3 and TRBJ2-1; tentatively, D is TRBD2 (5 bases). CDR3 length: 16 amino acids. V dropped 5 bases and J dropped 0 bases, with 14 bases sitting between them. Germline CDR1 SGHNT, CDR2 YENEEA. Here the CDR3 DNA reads TGTGCCAGCAGCCGAGGGCAGGCGAGCTCCTACAATGAGCAGTTCTTC. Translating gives CASSRGQASSYNEQFF.

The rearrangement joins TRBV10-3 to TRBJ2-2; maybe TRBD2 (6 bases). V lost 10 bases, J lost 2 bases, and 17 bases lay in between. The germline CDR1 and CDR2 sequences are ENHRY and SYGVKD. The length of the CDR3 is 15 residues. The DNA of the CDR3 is TGTGCCACCCAGAAAGGAGGGATAAACACCGGGGAGCTGTTTTTT. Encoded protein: CATQKGGINTGELFF.

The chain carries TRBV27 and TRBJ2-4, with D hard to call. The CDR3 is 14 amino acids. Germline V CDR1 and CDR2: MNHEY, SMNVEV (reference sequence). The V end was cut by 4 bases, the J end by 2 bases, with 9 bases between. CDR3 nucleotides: TGTGCCAGCAGTTCCGCGGTTACCAAAAACATTCAGTACTTC. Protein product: CASSSAVTKNIQYF.

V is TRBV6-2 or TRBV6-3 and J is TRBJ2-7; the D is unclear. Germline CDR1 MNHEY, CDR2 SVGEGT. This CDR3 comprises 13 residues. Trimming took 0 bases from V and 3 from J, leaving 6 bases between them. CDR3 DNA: TGTGCCAGCAGTTACTCCGGGCACTACGAGCAGTACTTC. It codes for CASSYSGHYEQYF.

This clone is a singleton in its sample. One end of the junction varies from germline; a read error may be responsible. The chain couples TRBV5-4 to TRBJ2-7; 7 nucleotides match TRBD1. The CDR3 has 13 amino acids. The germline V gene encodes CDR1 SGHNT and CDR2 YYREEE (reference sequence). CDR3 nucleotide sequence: TGTGCCAGCAGCTTGACCCAAGACAGGGCCTCCACCTTC. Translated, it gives CASSLTQDRASTF.

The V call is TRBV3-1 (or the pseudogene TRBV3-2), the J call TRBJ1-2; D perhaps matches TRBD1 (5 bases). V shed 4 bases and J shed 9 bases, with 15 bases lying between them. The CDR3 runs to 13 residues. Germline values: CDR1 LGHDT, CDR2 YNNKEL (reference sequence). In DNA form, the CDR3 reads TGTGCCAGCAGCCCCGGGACGGGTAGAAGCTACACCTTC. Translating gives CASSPGTGRSYTF.

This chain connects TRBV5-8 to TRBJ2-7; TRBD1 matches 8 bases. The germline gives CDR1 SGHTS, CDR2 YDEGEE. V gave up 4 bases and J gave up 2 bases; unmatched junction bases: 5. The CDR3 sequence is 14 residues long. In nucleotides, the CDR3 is TGTGCCAGCAGCCGCGGACAGGGAACCTACGAGCAGTACTTC. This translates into CASSRGQGTYEQYF.

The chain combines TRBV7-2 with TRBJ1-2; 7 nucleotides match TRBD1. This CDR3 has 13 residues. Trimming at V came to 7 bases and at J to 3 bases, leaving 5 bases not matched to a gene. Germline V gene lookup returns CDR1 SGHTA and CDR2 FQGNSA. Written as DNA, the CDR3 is TGTGCCAGCACCCCAGGGGGTGACTATGGCTACACCTTC. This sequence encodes CASTPGGDYGYTF.

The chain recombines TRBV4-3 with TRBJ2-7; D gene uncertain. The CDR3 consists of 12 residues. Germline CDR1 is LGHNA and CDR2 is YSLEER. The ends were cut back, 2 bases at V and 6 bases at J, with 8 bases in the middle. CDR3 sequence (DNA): TGCGCCAGCAGCCAAAAAAAGGGCGAGCAGTACTTC. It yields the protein CASSQKKGEQYF.

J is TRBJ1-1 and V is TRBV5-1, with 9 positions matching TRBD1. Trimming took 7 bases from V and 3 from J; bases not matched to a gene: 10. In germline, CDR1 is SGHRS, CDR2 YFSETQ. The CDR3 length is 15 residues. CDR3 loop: CASSGQGQRDTEAFF. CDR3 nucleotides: TGCGCCAGCTCGGGACAGGGTCAACGGGACACTGAAGCTTTCTTT.

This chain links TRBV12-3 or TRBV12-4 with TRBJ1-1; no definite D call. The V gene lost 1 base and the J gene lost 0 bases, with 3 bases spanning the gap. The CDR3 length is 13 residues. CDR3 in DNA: TGTGCCAGCAGTTTAGGGATGAACACTGAAGCTTTCTTT. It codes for CASSLGMNTEAFF.

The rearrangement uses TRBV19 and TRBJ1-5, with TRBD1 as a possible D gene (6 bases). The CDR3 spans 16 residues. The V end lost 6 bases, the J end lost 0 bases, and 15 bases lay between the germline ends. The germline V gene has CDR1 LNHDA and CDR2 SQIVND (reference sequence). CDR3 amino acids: CASRDYRVNSNQPQHF. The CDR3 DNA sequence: TGTGCCAGTAGGGATTACAGGGTGAATAGCAATCAGCCCCAGCATTTT.

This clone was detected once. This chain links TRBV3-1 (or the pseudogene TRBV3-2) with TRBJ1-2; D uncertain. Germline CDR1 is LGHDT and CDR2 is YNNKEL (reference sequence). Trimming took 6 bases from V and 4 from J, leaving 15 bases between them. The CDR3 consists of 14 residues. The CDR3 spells CASSHRTVSYGYTF. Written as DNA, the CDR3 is TGTGCCAGCAGTCATAGGACGGTCAGCTATGGCTACACCTTC.

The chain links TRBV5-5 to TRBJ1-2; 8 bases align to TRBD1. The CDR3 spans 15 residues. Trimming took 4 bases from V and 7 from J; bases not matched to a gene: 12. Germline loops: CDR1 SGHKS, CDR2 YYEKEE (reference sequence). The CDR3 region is CASSPTQGAPGGYTF. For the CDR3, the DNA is TGTGCCAGCAGCCCCACGCAGGGGGCACCGGGTGGCTACACCTTC.